What follows are 10 T cell receptor beta chains derived from one specimen sequenced in a study of beta chain features in type 1 diabetes. For these receptors, no antigen is known. cDNA synthesis used the whole RNA isolate, giving expressed TCRB sequences. The method was immunoSEQ multiplex PCR; TCRdb's version includes in-frame clones alone and lacks a portion of them. The data show about 340,000 clones, with approximately 9.9% seen just once and about 1% held by the top ten. Study-wide results and limits: The study found moderately but significantly shorter TCRB CDR3s in all four CD4+ subsets of Type 1 diabetes patients.

The sample taken for sequencing was central memory CD4+ T cells from blood. These TCRs come from a man younger than 40 with type 1 diabetes.

J is TRBJ1-4 and V is TRBV28; D not resolved. This CDR3 has 15 amino acids. V lost 7 bases and J lost 0, with 12 bases in between. Germline V gene sequence: CDR1 MDHEN, CDR2 SYDVKM. In nucleotides, the CDR3 is TGTGCCAGCATCGGTGGGGTCACAACTAATGAAAAACTGTTTTTT. Translation gives CASIGGVTTNEKLFF.

V gene TRBV5-4 combines with J gene TRBJ1-2; 10 nucleotides align to TRBD1. The V segment lost 3 bases and the J segment 6 bases; nucleotides outside the gene matches: 5. CDR3 length: 14 amino acids. CDR1 is SGHNT and CDR2 is YYREEE in the germline V gene (reference sequence). This CDR3 reads CASSSPGTGDGYTF. The CDR3 bases are TGTGCCAGCAGCTCGCCGGGGACAGGGGATGGCTACACCTTC.

This clone was seen a few times. The J gene is TRBJ2-7, the V gene TRBV4-3; D possibly matches TRBD1 or TRBD2 (5 bases each). This CDR3 contains 15 residues. The ends were cut back, 0 bases at V and 3 bases at J, with 12 bases in the middle. The V gene's germline CDR1 is LGHNA and CDR2 YSLEER. The CDR3 spells CASSQDDGANYEQYF. DNA for the CDR3: TGCGCCAGCAGCCAAGACGACGGGGCCAACTACGAGCAGTACTTC.

The J gene is TRBJ2-1, the V gene TRBV11-2; 7 bases align to TRBD2. The length of the CDR3 is 15 residues. The germline V gene has CDR1 SGHAT and CDR2 FQNNGV. Trimming removed 6 bases from V and 6 bases from J; junction bases left unmatched: 11. The CDR3 DNA follows: TGTGCCAGCAGTCCTAACACCGGGGGGTCCAATGAGCAGTTCTTC. This gives the protein CASSPNTGGSNEQFF.

This clone came up a few times. J is TRBJ2-5 and V is TRBV9; 8 positions agree with TRBD1. The germline V gene encodes CDR1 SGDLS and CDR2 YYNGEE. CDR3 size: 15 residues. Trimming cost V 0 bases and J 5 bases; bases outside gene matches: 6. For the CDR3, the DNA is TGTGCCAGCAGCGTAGCCCAGGGGGCTGGCGAGACCCAGTACTTC. Its translation: CASSVAQGAGETQYF. Using reference TRBV9 and TRBJ2-5 for the parts outside the CDR3, the full variable domain is DSGVTQTPKHLITATGQRVTLRCSPRSGDLSVYWYQQSLDQGLQFLIQYYNGEERAKGNILERFSAQQFPDLHSELNLSSLELGDSALYFCASSVAQGAGETQYFGPGTRLLVL.

The rearrangement links TRBV27 to TRBJ2-5, with a possible D match to TRBD1 (5 bases). The CDR3 loop spans 13 amino acids. Germline values: CDR1 MNHEY, CDR2 SMNVEV (reference sequence). V shed 3 bases and J shed 4 bases, with 9 bases lying between them. The CDR3 is CASSLRQRETQYF. The CDR3 bases are TGTGCCAGCAGTTTGCGACAGAGAGAGACCCAGTACTTC.

This clone was detected only a few times. The chain joins TRBV6-5 to TRBJ1-5, with D possibly being TRBD1 (6 bases). The V gene's germline CDR1 is MNHEY and CDR2 SVGAGI. Trimming removed 0 bases at V and 6 bases at J, with 9 bases between. The CDR3 extends over 14 amino acids. CDR3 residues: CASSYSGGTQPQHF. CDR3 in DNA: TGTGCCAGCAGTTACTCCGGGGGCACTCAGCCCCAGCATTTT.

The V call is TRBV5-8, the J call TRBJ2-7, with no clear D. V gave up 1 base and J gave up 5 bases, with 10 bases separating them. Germline V gives CDR1 SGHTS, CDR2 YDEGEE. The CDR3 loop spans 13 amino acids. CDR3 DNA sequence: TGTGCCAGCAGCTTGTGGGGTTTCCACGAGCAGTACTTC. It is translated as CASSLWGFHEQYF.

The chain has TRBV7-9 and TRBJ2-3; TRBD2 matches at 9 bases. The CDR3 sequence is 14 residues long. Germline V gene lookup returns CDR1 SEHNR and CDR2 FQNEAQ (reference sequence). The trim removed 5 bases at V and 5 bases at J, leaving 5 bases unmatched. The CDR3 spells CASSPSGAVDTQYF. The CDR3 DNA sequence: TGTGCCAGCAGCCCTAGCGGGGCGGTAGATACGCAGTATTTT. The full variable domain, rest sourced from reference TRBV7-9 and TRBJ2-3, is DTGVSQNPRHKITKRGQNVTFRCDPISEHNRLYWYRQTLGQGPEFLTYFQNEAQLEKSRLLSDRFSAERPKGSFSTLEIQRTEQGDSAMYLCASSPSGAVDTQYFGPGTRLTVL.

This clone was counted a few times. The rearrangement uses TRBV18 and TRBJ1-3, with D uncertain. CDR3 size: 15 residues. Germline lookup yields CDR1 KGHSH and CDR2 LQKENI. Trimming shortened V by 4 bases and J by 0 bases, and 10 bases separated the two germline ends. CDR3 in amino acids: CASSLRQASGNTIYF. CDR3 nucleotides: TGTGCCAGCTCACTACGACAAGCCTCTGGAAACACCATATATTTT. The variable domain in full, completed from reference TRBV18 and TRBJ1-3, reads NAGVMQNPRHLVRRRGQEARLRCSPMKGHSHVYWYRQLPEEGLKFMVYLQKENIIDESGMPKERFSAEFPKEGPSILRIQQVVRGDSAAYFCASSLRQASGNTIYFGEGSWLTVV.